This TCR beta chain derives from a study of shared clonotypes between healthy human individuals. This clone appeared a few times. TCRdb's table, derived via immunoSEQ multiplex PCR, lists solely in-frame clones and lacks some. The sample lists 300,000 to 350,000 clones; around 67% were seen once. The CDR3 is 12 residues long. The germline CDR1 and CDR2 sequences are MNHEY and SMNVEV (reference sequence). Trimming stripped 3 bases from V and 9 bases from J, with 9 bases between. This chain connects TRBV27 to TRBJ2-1; the D gene is possibly TRBD2 (5 bases). The clonotype originates from a young man in good health. The sequenced material came from memory CD4+ T cells sorted from blood. Subset meaning: CD45RA-negative fraction. The CDR3 DNA is TGTGCCAGCAGTTTCTATGGGAGTGAGCAGTTCTTC. Protein product: CASSFYGSEQFF.